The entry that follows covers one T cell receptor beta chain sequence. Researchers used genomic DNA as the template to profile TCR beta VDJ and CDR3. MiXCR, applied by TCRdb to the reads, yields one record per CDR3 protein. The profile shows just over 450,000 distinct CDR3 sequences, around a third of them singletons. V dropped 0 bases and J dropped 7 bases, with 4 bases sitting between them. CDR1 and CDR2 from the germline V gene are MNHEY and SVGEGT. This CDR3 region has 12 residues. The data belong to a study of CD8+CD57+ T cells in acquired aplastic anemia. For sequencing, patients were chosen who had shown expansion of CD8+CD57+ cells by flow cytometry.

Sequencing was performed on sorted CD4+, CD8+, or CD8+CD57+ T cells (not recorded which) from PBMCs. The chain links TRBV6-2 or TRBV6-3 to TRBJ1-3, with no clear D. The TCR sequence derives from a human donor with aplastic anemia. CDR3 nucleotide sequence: TGTGCCAGCAGTTACTCAATGAACACCATATATTTT. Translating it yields CASSYSMNTIYF.